The 8 T cell receptor beta chains reported below all come from one sample, sequenced in a study of control samples from healthy donors and cancer patients. This table comes from immunoSEQ multiplex PCR, and its TCRdb copy is limited to in-frame clones, with some not included. The top ten hold approximately 1.1% of the sample, which has 95,000 to 130,000 clones, 85% to 90% seen once. The sample consisted of PBMCs. These receptors were taken from a woman aged 45-60 years with colorectal cancer.

CDR3 loop: CASSFEEYGYTF. Here the CDR3 DNA reads TGTGCCAGCAGCTTTGAGGAGTATGGCTACACCTTC. J is TRBJ1-2 and V is TRBV5-6; D gene ambiguous. Germline V gene lookup returns CDR1 SGHDT and CDR2 YYEEEE. The CDR3 length is 12 residues. Trimming cost V 2 bases and J 5 bases, with 7 bases left between them. Full variable domain (rest looked up from reference TRBV5-6 and TRBJ1-2): DAGVTQSPTHLIKTRGQQVTLRCSPKSGHDTVSWYQQALGQGPQFIFQYYEEEERQRGNFPDRFSGHQFPNYSSELNVNALLLGDSALYLCASSFEEYGYTFGSGTRLTVV.

The chain carries TRBV28 and TRBJ1-2; 9 bases line up with TRBD1. Germline V gene data show CDR1 as MDHEN and CDR2 as SYDVKM. Germline trimming cut 5 bases from V and 8 bases from J; bases unmatched to any gene: 6. There are 13 residues in the CDR3. CDR3 nucleotides: TGTGCCAGCAGTCCCCGGGACAGGGTCGGCTACACCTTC. It codes for CASSPRDRVGYTF.

This clone was counted once. This chain connects TRBV3-1 (or the pseudogene TRBV3-2) to TRBJ2-5; 9 bases map to TRBD2. J lost 13 bases, V lost 5 bases, and 14 bases had no gene match. Germline V gene sequence: CDR1 LGHDT, CDR2 YNNKEL (reference sequence). The CDR3 is 14 amino acids. The chain's CDR3 is CASSNTSGHLLSYF. CDR3 in DNA: TGTGCCAGCAGCAACACTAGCGGGCACCTACTGTCGTACTTC.

The chain has TRBV11-2 and TRBJ1-2; the match to TRBD1 covers 9 bases. Looked up from germline, CDR1 is SGHAT and CDR2 is FQNNGV. After removal of 5 bases from V and 5 bases from J, the junction contained 3 bases not matched to a gene. The CDR3 has 13 residues. CDR3: CASSHGTGYGYTF. The CDR3 DNA sequence: TGTGCCAGCAGCCACGGGACAGGGTATGGCTACACCTTC. The variable domain in full, with the rest retrieved from reference TRBV11-2 and TRBJ1-2, is EAGVAQSPRYKIIEKRQSVAFWCNPISGHATLYWYQQILGQGPKLLIQFQNNGVVDDSQLPKDRFSAERLKGVDSTLKIQPAKLEDSAVYLCASSHGTGYGYTFGSGTRLTVV.

The rearrangement joins TRBV23-1 to TRBJ1-2; D is perhaps TRBD1 (5 bases). TRBV23-1 belongs to the ORF category, with a function that is uncertain. V dropped 6 bases and J dropped 14 bases, with 19 bases sitting between them. The CDR3 contains 12 residues. The CDR3 nucleotides read TGCGCCAGCAGCCGCTCCGAGCAGGGAGAAACCTTC. This encodes CASSRSEQGETF.

The chain recombines TRBV6-5 with TRBJ1-1; D is undetermined. CDR3 size: 13 residues. Germline V gene data show CDR1 as MNHEY and CDR2 as SVGAGI. V was trimmed by 3 bases and J by 0 bases, leaving 5 bases between them. CDR3: CASSYTMNTEAFF. The CDR3 DNA is TGTGCCAGCAGTTATACGATGAACACTGAAGCTTTCTTT.

The chain has TRBV12-5 and TRBJ2-3, with TRBD1 matching over 9 bases. V was pared by 0 bases and J by 5 bases, with 3 bases of the junction left unmatched. The CDR3 runs 15 residues. Germline V gene sequence: CDR1 LGHNT, CDR2 FRNRAP. The CDR3 loop is CASGLVSTGGDTQYF. In DNA, the CDR3 is TGTGCTAGTGGTTTGGTCTCGACAGGGGGAGATACGCAGTATTTT.

The rearrangement joins TRBV18 to TRBJ1-2; 10 bases line up with TRBD1. Trimming removed 6 bases from V and 14 bases from J; junction bases left unmatched: 12. Germline values: CDR1 KGHSH, CDR2 LQKENI. CDR3 length: 13 amino acids. The CDR3, as DNA: TGTGCCAGCTCCGCGACTGAGACAGGGGGCTTAACCTTC. It is translated as CASSATETGGLTF.